One and the same sample provided the 24 T cell receptor beta chains below, sequenced in a study of blood T cell repertoires in COVID-19. Assay used: immunoSEQ multiplex PCR; TCRdb lists only in-frame clones, some missing. The sample has 250,000 or so clones; approximately 91% are singletons. The source material was peripheral blood. These receptors were taken from a woman aged 30 to 39 with acute or convalescent COVID-19.

The chain carries TRBV18 and TRBJ2-1, with D possibly being TRBD1 (6 bases). The CDR3 runs to 15 residues. Trimming pared 3 bases from V and 7 bases from J, leaving 16 bases between. The germline V gene encodes CDR1 KGHSH and CDR2 LQKENI. The CDR3: CASSPGRGNLNEQFF. CDR3 sequence (DNA): TGTGCCAGCTCACCCGGAAGGGGGAATCTAAATGAGCAGTTCTTC.

The genes are TRBV2 and TRBJ1-4; D is unclear. Germline V lookup: CDR1 SNHLY, CDR2 FYNNEI. CDR3 length equals 14 residues. V was cut by 4 bases and J by 2 bases, with 8 bases left in between. The CDR3 protein is CASSVYGTNEKLFF. CDR3 DNA sequence: TGTGCCAGCAGTGTCTACGGGACTAATGAAAAACTGTTTTTT.

In its sample, this clone was seen a few times. The chain joins TRBV18 to TRBJ2-1, with TRBD1 matching 7 bases. V was clipped by 4 bases and J by 7 bases; unmatched bases: 10. CDR3 length equals 15 residues. Looked up from germline, CDR1 is KGHSH and CDR2 is LQKENI. The CDR3 region has the DNA TGTGCCAGCTCACAACGCCGGGACAGACCAAATGAGCAGTTCTTC. Its translation: CASSQRRDRPNEQFF.

The chain employs TRBV5-4 and TRBJ2-3, with 13 bases lining up with TRBD2. CDR3 length equals 17 residues. Germline V CDR1 and CDR2: SGHNT, YYREEE (reference sequence). V dropped 3 bases and J dropped 4; count of bases not matched to a gene: 8. CDR3 coding DNA: TGTGCCAGCAGCTCAAAACTAGCGGGAGGGGATTCAGATACGCAGTATTTT. Protein: CASSSKLAGGDSDTQYF.

In this sample, this clone turned up once. V gene TRBV6-2 or TRBV6-3 combines with J gene TRBJ2-7, with 8 bases fitting TRBD1. The V segment lost 3 bases and the J segment 3 bases; nucleotides outside the gene matches: 7. The CDR3 extends over 15 amino acids. In germline, CDR1 is MNHEY, CDR2 SVGEGT. The chain's CDR3 is CASSYPGTGLYEQYF. CDR3 sequence (DNA): TGTGCCAGCAGTTATCCCGGGACAGGCCTCTACGAGCAGTACTTC.

The chain carries TRBV6-5 and TRBJ1-3, with D uncertain. The V end lost 6 bases, the J end lost 7 bases, and 13 bases lay between the germline ends. Germline CDR1 MNHEY, CDR2 SVGAGI. This CDR3 comprises 13 residues. CDR3 protein: CASSSGVGNTIYF. CDR3 sequence (DNA): TGTGCCAGCAGCTCCGGCGTGGGCAACACCATATATTTT.

The genes are TRBV3-1 (or the pseudogene TRBV3-2) and TRBJ2-7; D gene ambiguous. V was shortened by 0 bases and J by 6 bases, with 9 bases between the two germline ends. Germline values: CDR1 LGHDT, CDR2 YNNKEL (reference sequence). CDR3 size: 13 residues. The CDR3 protein is CASSQDPYGEQYF. DNA of the CDR3: TGTGCCAGCAGCCAAGATCCATACGGCGAGCAGTACTTC.

The chain links TRBV4-3 to TRBJ2-1; 8 bases line up with TRBD1. Trimming took 0 bases from V and 3 from J; bases not matched to a gene: 4. This CDR3 spans 16 amino acids. Per the germline V gene, CDR1 is LGHNA and CDR2 is YSLEER. CDR3 region: CASSQESGGYYNEQFF. CDR3 nucleotides: TGCGCCAGCAGCCAAGAGTCAGGGGGCTACTACAATGAGCAGTTCTTC.

The J gene is TRBJ1-1, the V gene TRBV2; tentatively, D is TRBD1 (6 bases). From germline, CDR1 is SNHLY and CDR2 FYNNEI. The ends were cut back, 5 bases at V and 1 base at J, with 14 bases in the middle. This CDR3 is 15 amino acids long. The CDR3: CASSPRLGGNTEAFF. CDR3 coding DNA: TGTGCCAGCAGTCCCAGGCTAGGGGGGAACACTGAAGCTTTCTTT. Complete variable domain (other parts from reference TRBV2 and TRBJ1-1): EPEVTQTPSHQVTQMGQEVILRCVPISNHLYFYWYRQILGQKVEFLVSFYNNEISEKSEIFDDQFSVERPDGSNFTLKIRSTKLEDSAMYFCASSPRLGGNTEAFFGQGTRLTVV.

This clone has a handful of counts. The V call is TRBV6-5, the J call TRBJ2-5; the D gene is possibly TRBD2 (5 bases). Germline V gives CDR1 MNHEY, CDR2 SVGAGI. The CDR3 loop spans 14 amino acids. V was shortened by 6 bases and J by 5 bases, with 16 bases between the two germline ends. Here the CDR3 reads CASRPSGGEETQYF. CDR3 nucleotides: TGTGCCAGCAGGCCTTCTGGAGGTGAGGAGACCCAGTACTTC.

The CDR3 here is CASSYRTGGSAFF. For the CDR3, the DNA is TGTGCCAGCAGCTACAGGACAGGGGGCTCAGCTTTCTTT. The gene calls are TRBV5-6 and TRBJ1-1; 11 bases are shared with TRBD1. CDR1 is SGHDT, CDR2 YYEEEE, per germline. Germline trimming cut 3 bases from V and 10 bases from J; bases unmatched to any gene: 5. CDR3 size: 13 residues.

The J gene is TRBJ2-3, the V gene TRBV9; 13 bases line up with TRBD2. V shed 2 bases, J shed 2 bases, and the junction held 5 bases outside the gene matches. This CDR3 region has 17 residues. Germline lookup yields CDR1 SGDLS and CDR2 YYNGEE. In DNA, the CDR3 is TGTGCCAGCAGCGTTACCGGGACTAGCGGGAACACAGATACGCAGTATTTT. Translated: CASSVTGTSGNTDTQYF. Full variable domain (remainder filled in from reference TRBV9 and TRBJ2-3): DSGVTQTPKHLITATGQRVTLRCSPRSGDLSVYWYQQSLDQGLQFLIQYYNGEERAKGNILERFSAQQFPDLHSELNLSSLELGDSALYFCASSVTGTSGNTDTQYFGPGTRLTVL.

The table lists this clone with a count of one. The chain employs TRBV7-9 and TRBJ2-7; TRBD1 is a possible D gene (6 bases). Deletions cut 4 bases from V and 4 bases from J, with 14 bases between. The CDR3 totals 14 residues. Germline values: CDR1 SEHNR, CDR2 FQNEAQ (reference sequence). The CDR3 bases are TGTGCCAGCAGCTCTACAGGGAATTCATACGAGCAGTACTTC. Translation gives CASSSTGNSYEQYF.

This chain uses TRBV7-3 with TRBJ2-3; a weak D match, TRBD2 (6 bases). CDR1 SGHTA and CDR2 FQGTGA come from the germline V gene. V was pared by 3 bases and J by 2 bases, with 9 bases between. The CDR3 extends over 14 amino acids. The CDR3 region has the DNA TGTGCCAGCAGCTTCGGGACTCCCACAGATACGCAGTATTTT. Its protein product is CASSFGTPTDTQYF.

This chain uses TRBV29-1 with TRBJ1-1; tentative D call: TRBD1 (6 bases). The CDR3 is 13 residues long. With 5 bases removed from V and 4 bases from J, the gap between germline ends came to 14 bases. Germline lookup yields CDR1 SQVTM and CDR2 ANQGSEA. CDR3 bases: TGCAGCGTTCGAGGGGGGGCGCCCACTGAAGCTTTCTTT. This gives the protein CSVRGGAPTEAFF.

This rearrangement joins TRBV27 to TRBJ2-4, with D perhaps matching TRBD1 (5 bases). V lost 2 bases to trimming and J lost 8 bases, with 13 bases between them. The CDR3 covers 14 residues. Germline V gene lookup returns CDR1 MNHEY and CDR2 SMNVEV (reference sequence). The CDR3 spells CASSLQGGLDIQYF. The CDR3 DNA reads TGTGCCAGCAGTTTACAGGGCGGTTTGGACATTCAGTACTTC.

The chain has TRBV29-1 and TRBJ1-1; D is unresolved. The CDR3 runs to 10 residues. V lost 7 bases and J lost 1, with 4 bases in between. Germline CDR1 is SQVTM and CDR2 is ANQGSEA. The CDR3 DNA follows: TGCAGCGCTCGGAACACTGAAGCTTTCTTT. It yields the protein CSARNTEAFF.

V usage is TRBV6-1 and J usage is TRBJ2-1; TRBD2 matches 12 bases. Germline CDR1 is MNHNS and CDR2 is SASEGT. The CDR3 covers 14 residues. Trimming took 7 bases from V and 9 from J; bases not matched to a gene: 7. The CDR3 DNA is TGTGCCAGCACCCGGACTAGCGGGATTCTTGAGCAGTTCTTC. It translates to CASTRTSGILEQFF.

V and J are TRBV14 and TRBJ1-1; D might be TRBD1 (6 bases). Trimming shortened V by 1 base and J by 4 bases, and 10 bases separated the two germline ends. There are 14 residues in the CDR3. Germline CDR1 SGHDN, CDR2 FVKESK. CDR3 nucleotide sequence: TGTGCCAGCAGCCAAGTACAGGGCAGCACTGAAGCTTTCTTT. Its protein is CASSQVQGSTEAFF. Full variable domain (remainder filled in from reference TRBV14 and TRBJ1-1): EAGVTQFPSHSVIEKGQTVTLRCDPISGHDNLYWYRRVMGKEIKFLLHFVKESKQDESGMPNNRFLAERTGGTYSTLKVQPAELEDSGVYFCASSQVQGSTEAFFGQGTRLTVV.

This sequence joins TRBV30 and TRBJ1-6; tentative D call: TRBD1 (6 bases). This CDR3 contains 15 residues. The germline V and J ends were trimmed by 1 base and 9 bases, with 16 bases remaining between them. In germline, CDR1 is GTSNPN, CDR2 SVGIG (reference sequence). This CDR3 reads CAWSAGGAVGSPLHF. The CDR3 bases are TGTGCCTGGAGTGCCGGGGGGGCAGTCGGTTCACCCCTCCACTTT.

V and J are TRBV4-1 and TRBJ2-1; D unclear. The V gene lost 0 bases and the J gene lost 3 bases, with 18 bases spanning the gap. The CDR3 sequence is 18 residues long. Germline values: CDR1 MGHRA, CDR2 YSYEKL. In DNA, the CDR3 is TGCGCCAGCAGCCAAGATCCTACCTCGACTCAATACTACAATGAGCAGTTCTTC. Translating it yields CASSQDPTSTQYYNEQFF.

On this clone: The same CDR3 arises from other DNA sequences in this sample as well. The chain is built from TRBV2 and TRBJ1-1; tentatively, D is TRBD1 (5 bases). The V gene's germline CDR1 is SNHLY and CDR2 FYNNEI. The V gene lost 4 bases and the J gene lost 0 bases, with 9 bases spanning the gap. The CDR3 is made up of 14 amino acids. CDR3 bases: TGTGCCAGCAGTGTCGGGGGTGTGAACACTGAAGCTTTCTTT. Translated: CASSVGGVNTEAFF.

The chain recombines TRBV4-1 with TRBJ2-7; 8 bases are a match to TRBD1. V gave up 8 bases and J gave up 5 bases; unmatched junction bases: 2. In germline, CDR1 is MGHRA, CDR2 YSYEKL. The CDR3 spans 11 residues. CDR3 protein: CASQGAHEQYF. The CDR3 DNA sequence: TGCGCCAGCCAGGGGGCCCACGAGCAGTACTTC.

This clone showed up just a few times. J is TRBJ1-1 and V is TRBV13; D possibly corresponds to TRBD1 (6 bases). The CDR3 sequence is 12 residues long. Germline V gives CDR1 PRHDT, CDR2 FYEKMQ (reference sequence). With 8 bases removed from V and 3 bases from J, the gap between germline ends came to 10 bases. The CDR3 loop reads CASYTGYTEAFF. The CDR3 nucleotides are TGTGCCAGCTATACAGGGTACACTGAAGCTTTCTTT.